Below, one T cell receptor beta chain is given with its context. CDR1 is LNHDA and CDR2 is SQIVND in the germline V gene (reference sequence). V gave up 4 bases and J gave up 7 bases, with 20 bases separating them. The CDR3 spans 16 residues. Generated by immunoSEQ multiplex PCR, the TCRdb table keeps only in-frame clones and is missing some. Among 600,000 to 900,000 clones listed, 80% to 90% were seen once. This sample is drawn from a study of shared T cell receptors in the human thymus. These data also featured in a second study, about human thymus T cells. From that second work: Donation came from healthy Finnish infants having corrective surgery for congenital heart defects. Thymic tissue was derived from resections collected during corrective heart surgery. Among thymic and blood repertoires, usage of V and J genes appeared biased. Related studies noted strongly shared thymic repertoires across unrelated people.

The chain uses TRBV19 and TRBJ1-5; the D gene is possibly TRBD1 (6 bases). This TCR was sampled from a girl under three years old with a congenital heart defect. Specimen: thymocytes. CDR3 protein: CASSTGLLTQGQPQHF. The CDR3 DNA sequence: TGTGCCAGTAGTACAGGCCTTTTAACACAGGGACAGCCCCAGCATTTT.